The 27 T cell receptor beta chains below come from one sample, sequenced in a study of monozygotic twins with inflammatory bowel disease. Reanalyzing the 5' RACE reads, TCRdb keeps one entry per CDR3 protein, without DNA. The ten most abundant clones cover around 7.6% of a sample with 200,000 to 250,000 distinct CDR3 sequences. The material sequenced was blood. The receptors shown here come from a human donor with ulcerative colitis or Crohn's disease, or a healthy co-twin of an affected twin (not recorded which).

The chain has TRBV11-2 and TRBJ2-1. Germline loops: CDR1 SGHAT, CDR2 FQNNGV. The CDR3 extends over 17 amino acids. The CDR3 is CASSSDRSSGSYNERFF. The full variable domain, completed using reference TRBV11-2 and TRBJ2-1, is EAGVAQSPRYKIIEKRQSVAFWCNPISGHATLYWYQQILGQGPKLLIQFQNNGVVDDSQLPKDRFSAERLKGVDSTLKIQPAKLEDSAVYLCASSSDRSSGSYNERFFGPGTRLTVL.

The chain carries TRBV11-2 and TRBJ2-7; there is no DNA to check the TCRdb D call of TRBD1. The V gene's germline CDR1 is SGHAT and CDR2 FQNNGV. The CDR3 loop spans 15 amino acids. CDR3 protein: CASNTLRGPPYEQYF.

The chain carries TRBV9 and TRBJ2-1; lacking DNA, the TRBD2 call made by TCRdb goes unchecked. Germline values: CDR1 SGDLS, CDR2 YYNGEE. CDR3 size: 14 residues. The CDR3 sequence is CASSPGLEYNEQFF.

The chain combines TRBV6-5 with TRBJ2-1; TCRdb returns TRBD2, unconfirmable since there is no DNA. The germline V gene encodes CDR1 MNHEY and CDR2 SVGAGI. The length of the CDR3 is 16 residues. CDR3 protein: CASSYSLAGYSDEQFF.

The chain couples TRBV6-2 or TRBV6-3 to TRBJ1-2; TCRdb designates TRBD1, a call that cannot be tested without DNA. Germline V gives CDR1 MNHEY, CDR2 SVGEGT. This CDR3 has 15 residues. CDR3 amino acids: CASSSLGLGVYGYTF.

The V gene is TRBV29-1, the J gene TRBJ1-2. CDR3 size: 12 residues. Germline loops: CDR1 SQVTM, CDR2 ANQGSEA. CDR3 amino acids: CSVQDSGYGYTF.

The chain couples TRBV7-2 to TRBJ2-5; no DNA is available, so the TRBD1 call from TCRdb remains unchecked. The CDR3 consists of 13 residues. Per germline, CDR1 SGHTA and CDR2 FQGNSA. The CDR3 loop is CASSLEDGGTQYF.

This chain uses TRBV2 with TRBJ2-7; the TRBD2 assignment by TCRdb is unverifiable without DNA. This CDR3 region has 14 residues. CDR1 and CDR2 from the germline V gene are SNHLY and FYNNEI. The CDR3 region is CASVTSSIFYEQYF.

J is TRBJ1-2 and V is TRBV7-9. Germline V CDR1 and CDR2: SEHNR, FQNEAQ (reference sequence). This CDR3 is built from 13 residues. CDR3 protein: CASSLGQYYGYTF.

This chain uses TRBV20-1 with TRBJ1-2. CDR1 and CDR2 (germline): DFQATT, SNEGSKA (reference sequence). The CDR3 loop spans 13 amino acids. The CDR3 sequence is CSARPRDFYGYTF.

V is TRBV20-1 and J is TRBJ2-2; the D gene TCRdb calls, TRBD1, cannot be checked with no DNA. The CDR3 has 16 residues. The germline V gene encodes CDR1 DFQATT and CDR2 SNEGSKA (reference sequence). CDR3 amino acids: CSARETTGAFTGELFF.

V and J are TRBV7-3 and TRBJ1-6; absent DNA, TCRdb's TRBD1 call cannot be checked. This CDR3 spans 17 amino acids. In germline, CDR1 is SGHTA, CDR2 FQGTGA. The chain's CDR3 is CASSLGPAGAADSPLHF.

The rearrangement uses TRBV5-5 and TRBJ2-1. From germline, CDR1 is SGHKS and CDR2 YYEKEE (reference sequence). There are 17 residues in the CDR3. CDR3: CASSLTSQVSSYNEQFF.

The V gene is TRBV4-2, the J gene TRBJ1-4; TCRdb's D call, TRBD1, is unchecked because there is no DNA. This CDR3 contains 15 residues. Germline assignment: CDR1 LGHNA and CDR2 YNFKEQ. Here the CDR3 reads CASSPPGTGHEKLFF.

The V and J genes are TRBV12-3 or TRBV12-4 and TRBJ2-3; TCRdb proposes TRBD1, but this gene call is untestable without DNA. CDR3 size: 16 residues. CDR3: CASSPSGRSLTDTQYF.

The V call is TRBV7-3, the J call TRBJ2-2. Per germline, CDR1 SGHTA and CDR2 FQGTGA. The CDR3 is 13 amino acids. This CDR3 reads CASSLSLTGELFF.

V is TRBV30 and J is TRBJ2-7; lacking DNA, the TRBD1 call made by TCRdb goes unchecked. The CDR3 totals 14 residues. Germline values: CDR1 GTSNPN, CDR2 SVGIG (reference sequence). The CDR3 sequence is CAWSVLGLLSEQYF.

The chain uses TRBV28 and TRBJ2-3; TCRdb designates TRBD2, a call that cannot be tested without DNA. There are 19 residues in the CDR3. Germline V gene lookup returns CDR1 MDHEN and CDR2 SYDVKM. The CDR3 region is CASSGGPGLAGSRDHTQYF.

This chain uses TRBV7-2 with TRBJ2-7. The CDR3 length is 13 residues. Germline assignment: CDR1 SGHTA and CDR2 FQGNSA. The CDR3 spells CASSGRFFYEQYF.

The gene calls are TRBV7-8 and TRBJ1-5; TCRdb's D call of TRBD1 is untestable without DNA. Per germline, CDR1 SGHVS and CDR2 FQNEAQ. This CDR3 has 16 amino acids. CDR3 in amino acids: CASSFFDRASNQPQHF.

The chain carries TRBV6-1 and TRBJ2-1; the TCRdb D gene call, TRBD1, has no DNA to confirm it. The germline gives CDR1 MNHNS, CDR2 SASEGT. The length of the CDR3 is 15 residues. This CDR3 is CASSPAGGLYNEQFF.

The chain joins TRBV7-6 to TRBJ1-1. The germline V gene encodes CDR1 SGHVS and CDR2 FNYEAQ. This CDR3 comprises 14 residues. The CDR3 loop is CASSLGSANTEAFF.

The V call is TRBV7-8, the J call TRBJ1-2; the TCRdb D gene call, TRBD1, has no DNA to confirm it. The CDR3 has 17 amino acids. CDR1 is SGHVS, CDR2 FQNEAQ, per germline. The CDR3 here is CASSSTTGGRSGYGYTF.

The chain is built from TRBV29-1 and TRBJ1-5. Germline V gives CDR1 SQVTM, CDR2 ANQGSEA. CDR3 length: 13 residues. The CDR3 reads CSVARNSNQPQHF.

This sequence joins TRBV12-3 or TRBV12-4 and TRBJ2-1; TCRdb picks TRBD1, but there is no DNA to check that call. CDR3 length: 17 amino acids. The CDR3 loop is CASSSNSMGPPGNEQFF.

The chain is built from TRBV5-1 and TRBJ2-1; the TRBD1 assignment by TCRdb is unverifiable without DNA. CDR1 and CDR2 from the germline V gene are SGHRS and YFSETQ. There are 11 residues in the CDR3. The CDR3 loop is CASKEGLEQFF.

The CDR3 spells CASSLLASGAKETQYF. The chain employs TRBV5-1 and TRBJ2-5; TCRdb's D gene call, TRBD2, goes unchecked for lack of DNA. Germline V gives CDR1 SGHRS, CDR2 YFSETQ. This CDR3 is built from 16 residues.